The 10 T cell receptor beta chains listed next were all sequenced from one sample in a study of control samples from healthy donors and cancer patients. Repertoires were generated with immunoSEQ multiplex PCR, while TCRdb's copy carries only in-frame clones and drops some. The top ten hold around 1.4% of the sample, which has 170,000 or so clones, nearly 90% seen once. Sample: blood. All receptors come from a woman aged 45-65 years in good health.

On this clone: This specimen includes other DNA sequences encoding the same CDR3. This chain uses TRBV7-6 with TRBJ2-7, with TRBD1 matching 8 bases. V trimming: 5 bases; J trimming: 0 bases; junction bases outside the gene matches: 6. The germline gives CDR1 SGHVS, CDR2 FNYEAQ. The CDR3 consists of 15 residues. CDR3 sequence (DNA): TGTGCCAGCAGCGCCACAGGGGGTAGCTCCTACGAGCAGTACTTC. It translates to CASSATGGSSYEQYF. The full variable domain, in which reference TRBV7-6 and TRBJ2-7 provide the parts outside the CDR3, is GAGVSQSPRYKVTKRGQDVALRCDPISGHVSLYWYRQALGQGPEFLTYFNYEAQQDKSGLPNDRFSAERPEGSISTLTIQRTEQRDSAMYRCASSATGGSSYEQYFGPGTRLTVT.

This clone was observed a handful of times. This CDR3 reads CASRGPGNIQYF. The DNA for the CDR3 is TGCGCCAGCAGGGGACCAGGCAACATTCAGTACTTC. V usage is TRBV4-1 and J usage is TRBJ2-4; D may be TRBD1 or TRBD2 (5 bases each). Germline CDR1 MGHRA, CDR2 YSYEKL. The CDR3 totals 12 residues. V lost 6 bases to trimming and J lost 7 bases, with 10 bases between them.

The chain has TRBV9 and TRBJ2-1, with 11 bases identical to TRBD2. V gave up 3 bases and J gave up 0 bases; unmatched junction bases: 17. The CDR3 is made up of 21 amino acids. Germline CDR1 and CDR2: SGDLS and YYNGEE. In DNA form, the CDR3 reads TGTGCCAGCAGCGACCCGACTAGCGGGATACGGCGGGGGCGCTCCTACAATGAGCAGTTCTTC. Protein product: CASSDPTSGIRRGRSYNEQFF.

The chain recombines TRBV27 with TRBJ1-1; D is unclear. V was trimmed by 0 bases and J by 8 bases, leaving 19 bases between them. The CDR3 runs 16 residues. CDR1 is MNHEY and CDR2 is SMNVEV in the germline V gene (reference sequence). Written as DNA, the CDR3 is TGTGCCAGCAGTTTATCTCGAGCGGGTTTAAGGACGGAAGCTTTCTTT. Its protein is CASSLSRAGLRTEAFF.

The chain employs TRBV9 and TRBJ2-3, with unresolved D. The CDR3 contains 16 residues. The germline V gene has CDR1 SGDLS and CDR2 YYNGEE. V lost 4 bases, J lost 1 base, and 16 bases lay in between. The CDR3 DNA is TGTGCCAGCAGCCCCCGTGCATATCCCGGCACAGATACGCAGTATTTT. This gives the protein CASSPRAYPGTDTQYF.

This chain links TRBV5-1 with TRBJ1-4, with TRBD1 matching over 10 bases. The J segment lost 7 bases and the V segment lost 4 bases, leaving 4 bases of the junction unmatched. Germline V CDR1 and CDR2: SGHRS, YFSETQ. This CDR3 contains 14 residues. The CDR3 is CASSGGQGGEKLFF. The DNA of the CDR3 is TGCGCCAGCAGCGGCGGACAGGGGGGTGAAAAACTGTTTTTT.

The chain has TRBV4-2 and TRBJ2-3; either TRBD1 or TRBD2 may fit D (5 bases each). V dropped 5 bases and J dropped 3 bases, with 27 bases sitting between them. This CDR3 comprises 19 residues. Germline loops: CDR1 LGHNA, CDR2 YNFKEQ. The CDR3 region is CASSWEWGSRGRGTDTQYF. The CDR3 DNA follows: TGTGCCAGCAGCTGGGAGTGGGGCTCTCGCGGTAGAGGTACAGATACGCAGTATTTT.

This clone was detected a few times. The rearrangement joins TRBV28 to TRBJ2-7; TRBD2 is a possible D gene (6 bases). The CDR3 is 14 residues long. V was shortened by 8 bases and J by 1 base, with 15 bases between the two germline ends. In germline, CDR1 is MDHEN, CDR2 SYDVKM. The CDR3 nucleotides read TGTGCCAGCGGACCAACGGGAGTATCCTACGAGCAGTACTTC. This gives the protein CASGPTGVSYEQYF.

The chain links TRBV6-5 to TRBJ1-5; no definite D call. Trimming stripped 7 bases from V and 5 bases from J, with 15 bases between. The CDR3 length is 14 residues. Germline CDR1 and CDR2: MNHEY and SVGAGI. Here the CDR3 DNA reads TGTGCCAGCACCGAGGTCACAGCTTATCAGCCCCAGCATTTT. It specifies CASTEVTAYQPQHF.

V gene TRBV5-4 combines with J gene TRBJ2-7; no clear D. Germline CDR1 reads SGHNT; CDR2 reads YYREEE (reference sequence). The CDR3 is 12 residues long. V shed 4 bases and J shed 3 bases, with 8 bases lying between them. The CDR3 region is CASSNDNYEQYF. The CDR3 DNA follows: TGTGCCAGCAGCAACGACAACTACGAGCAGTACTTC.